Below, 8 T cell receptor beta chains from the same sample are listed, as sequenced in a study of blood T cell repertoires in COVID-19. The protocol was immunoSEQ multiplex PCR, while the TCRdb copy is restricted to in-frame clones and leaves out a portion. Of 150,000 to 250,000 clones in the sample, 85% to 95% were seen once. Source material: peripheral blood. These receptors all come from a man under 40 with COVID-19, enrolled during active disease.

The rearrangement joins TRBV7-9 to TRBJ1-1; unclear D gene. The V end was cut by 5 bases, the J end by 8 bases, with 12 bases between. CDR3 size: 12 residues. Germline CDR1 reads SEHNR; CDR2 reads FQNEAQ (reference sequence). CDR3 in amino acids: CASSIYGSEAFF. CDR3 nucleotides: TGTGCCAGCAGCATTTACGGGTCGGAAGCTTTCTTT. Filled out from reference TRBV7-9 and TRBJ1-1, the complete variable domain reads DTGVSQNPRHKITKRGQNVTFRCDPISEHNRLYWYRQTLGQGPEFLTYFQNEAQLEKSRLLSDRFSAERPKGSFSTLEIQRTEQGDSAMYLCASSIYGSEAFFGQGTRLTVV.

The CDR3 loop is CASSFSWRASLHYGYTF. CDR3 nucleotides: TGTGCCAGCAGTTTTTCTTGGAGGGCATCCCTCCACTATGGCTACACCTTC. The rearrangement joins TRBV27 to TRBJ1-2; D not certain. The ends were cut back, 3 bases at V and 3 bases at J, with 20 bases in the middle. The CDR3 extends over 17 amino acids. Germline CDR1 and CDR2: MNHEY and SMNVEV (reference sequence).

The rearrangement joins TRBV7-9 to TRBJ1-2, with no clear D. V gave up 3 bases and J gave up 0 bases, with 11 bases separating them. Germline V gene lookup returns CDR1 SEHNR and CDR2 FQNEAQ (reference sequence). This CDR3 contains 15 residues. The CDR3 bases are TGTGCCAGCAGCTTCTGGGCGTTAGCTAACTATGGCTACACCTTC. It yields the protein CASSFWALANYGYTF.

With respect to this clone: The same CDR3 can be traced to other DNA sequences in this sample. V usage is TRBV9 and J usage is TRBJ2-1; D gene unclear. From germline, CDR1 is SGDLS and CDR2 YYNGEE. V was pared by 0 bases and J by 5 bases, with 9 bases between. The CDR3 extends over 14 amino acids. The CDR3 DNA reads as TGTGCCAGCAGCGTAGTTGGTCAGAACAATGAGCAGTTCTTC. It is translated as CASSVVGQNNEQFF.

This rearrangement joins TRBV30 to TRBJ2-2, with 8 bases that match TRBD1. J gave up 1 base and V 3 bases, and 13 bases lay outside the gene matches. This CDR3 has 18 amino acids. The germline gives CDR1 GTSNPN, CDR2 SVGIG (reference sequence). The CDR3, as DNA: TGTGCCTGGAGCCCCAGGACAGGGTCTAACAAGAACACCGGGGAGCTGTTTTTT. Its protein is CAWSPRTGSNKNTGELFF.

On this clone itself: One end of the junction does not line up with germline, which may come from a read error. The chain links TRBV18 to TRBJ1-3; D is unresolved. There are 12 residues in the CDR3. Per germline, CDR1 KGHSH and CDR2 LQKENI. CDR3 sequence: CASSSYGDTIYF. The CDR3 nucleotides read TGTGCCAGCTCATCATATGGAGACACCATATATTTT. Looking up the rest from reference TRBV18 and TRBJ1-3 gives the full variable domain: NAGVMQNPRHLVRRRGQEARLRCSPMKGHSHVYWYRQLPEEGLKFMVYLQKENIIDESGMPKERFSAEFPKEGPSILRIQQVVRGDSAAYFCASSSYGDTIYFGEGSWLTVV.

The rearrangement links TRBV11-2 to TRBJ2-1, with 11 positions matching TRBD2. V gave up 5 bases and J gave up 10 bases; unmatched junction bases: 7. There are 14 residues in the CDR3. Germline V CDR1 and CDR2: SGHAT, FQNNGV. CDR3 nucleotides: TGTGCCAGCAGCATAGCGGGGGGGACGTGGGAGCAGTTCTTC. This encodes CASSIAGGTWEQFF.

The CDR3, as DNA: TGTGCCAGCTCACCAGGACAGGGCTGGGAGACCCAGTACTTC. It codes for CASSPGQGWETQYF. The chain uses TRBV18 and TRBJ2-5, with 8 bases identical to TRBD1. Germline-derived CDR1 and CDR2 are KGHSH and LQKENI. J was trimmed by 5 bases and V by 2 bases; bases with no gene match: 4. This CDR3 has 14 residues.